This T cell receptor (beta chain) emerged from a study of CD8 T cells in Susac syndrome. CDR3 size: 13 residues. Trimming left V 0 bases short and J 1 base short, with 4 bases between. The germline gives CDR1 ENHRY, CDR2 SYGVKD. The multiple sclerosis controls consisted of treatment-naive patients with relapsing-remitting disease, either stable or active. When the RNA was reverse transcribed, random hexamers were used with an input of roughly 0.5 to 1 ug. By means of immunoSEQ multiplex PCR, TCR beta CDR3 spanning 54 Vbeta and 13 Jbeta underwent amplification. TCRdb itself ran the immunoSEQ multiplex PCR reads through MiXCR, one entry per CDR3 protein. The top ten hold roughly 0.3% of the sample, which has about 130,000 distinct CDR3 sequences, approximately 95% seen once.

Sequenced material: CD8+ T cells from PBMCs. This chain uses TRBV10-3 with TRBJ2-7; D not certain. The receptor was isolated from a human donor with multiple sclerosis. Written as DNA, the CDR3 is TGTGCCATCAGTGAGTCAGTGTCCTACGAGCAGTACGTC. Translating it yields CAISESVSYEQYV.